Listed here are 23 T cell receptor beta chains from one sample, sequenced in a study of cytomegalovirus exposure and HLA in healthy donors. With 60 Vbeta and 13 Jbeta primers, the PCR was carried out. TCRdb's table, derived via immunoSEQ multiplex PCR, lists solely in-frame clones and lacks some. The sample shows 100,000 to 150,000 clones, 80% of them seen only once. Sequencing was carried out using PBMCs. All receptors derive from a man aged 35-49 years in good health and CMV-seronegative.

V and J are TRBV18 and TRBJ1-5; 8 bases are shared with TRBD1. This CDR3 contains 14 residues. With V trimmed by 5 bases and J by 2 bases, 2 bases remained unmatched. Germline V lookup: CDR1 KGHSH, CDR2 LQKENI. The CDR3 DNA reads as TGTGCCAGCTCAGCGGGACAGGGCAATCAGCCCCAGCATTTT. It specifies CASSAGQGNQPQHF. Together with reference TRBV18 and TRBJ1-5, the CDR3 gives the full variable domain: NAGVMQNPRHLVRRRGQEARLRCSPMKGHSHVYWYRQLPEEGLKFMVYLQKENIIDESGMPKERFSAEFPKEGPSILRIQQVVRGDSAAYFCASSAGQGNQPQHFGDGTRLSIL.

The chain couples TRBV19 to TRBJ2-7; TRBD1 matches at 8 bases. V dropped 6 bases and J dropped 2; count of bases not matched to a gene: 12. This CDR3 is built from 16 residues. In germline, CDR1 is LNHDA, CDR2 SQIVND (reference sequence). CDR3 sequence: CASRESHRGTPYEQYF. The CDR3, as DNA: TGTGCCAGTAGGGAAAGCCACAGGGGGACCCCCTACGAGCAGTACTTC.

This clone was observed a single time. The genes are TRBV19 and TRBJ2-5; D gene unclear. With 5 bases removed from V and 2 bases from J, the gap between germline ends came to 12 bases. The CDR3 loop spans 14 amino acids. Germline assignment: CDR1 LNHDA and CDR2 SQIVND (reference sequence). CDR3 sequence reads: CASSEVRGQETQYF. The CDR3 bases are TGTGCCAGTAGTGAAGTCCGCGGTCAAGAGACCCAGTACTTC.

The gene calls are TRBV7-6 and TRBJ2-7, with D maybe TRBD2 (6 bases). Trimming pared 5 bases from V and 12 bases from J, leaving 29 bases between. The CDR3 spans 16 residues. In germline, CDR1 is SGHVS, CDR2 FNYEAQ. CDR3 sequence: CASSPSRLENNQGLYF. In DNA, the CDR3 is TGTGCCAGCAGCCCCTCTAGACTAGAGAACAACCAGGGTTTGTACTTC.

V is TRBV2 and J is TRBJ2-4, with D unclear. Trimming shortened V by 8 bases and J by 15 bases, and 20 bases separated the two germline ends. The CDR3 runs 12 residues. Germline values: CDR1 SNHLY, CDR2 FYNNEI. CDR3 nucleotide sequence: TGTGCCAGCTTTAAAGACATGGTCTTAGGGTACTTC. Translating it yields CASFKDMVLGYF.

The rearrangement links TRBV5-1 to TRBJ1-4, with 7 nucleotides matching TRBD1. The ends lost 4 bases at V and 4 bases at J; junction bases unmatched: 7. CDR3 length equals 15 residues. Germline CDR1 and CDR2: SGHRS and YFSETQ. CDR3: CASSAQGLSNEKLFF. CDR3 coding DNA: TGCGCCAGCAGCGCACAGGGGCTTAGTAATGAAAAACTGTTTTTT.

This chain joins TRBV7-2 and TRBJ2-3; 16 nucleotides line up with TRBD2. J lost 6 bases, V lost 5 bases, and 2 bases had no gene match. Germline values: CDR1 SGHTA, CDR2 FQGNSA. The CDR3 is 15 residues long. The CDR3 loop is CASSGTSGGADTQYF. The DNA for the CDR3 is TGTGCCAGCAGCGGGACTAGCGGGGGGGCGGATACGCAGTATTTT.

In its sample, this clone was seen a few times. The same CDR3 also results from other DNA sequences found in this sample. The chain combines TRBV5-1 with TRBJ2-1; 7 nucleotides agree with TRBD2. This CDR3 region has 16 residues. V shed 0 bases, J shed 2 bases, and the junction held 5 bases outside the gene matches. Per the germline V gene, CDR1 is SGHRS and CDR2 is YFSETQ. The CDR3 nucleotides are TGCGCCAGCAGCTTGGAAGTGGGAGGGCCCTACAATGAGCAGTTCTTC. Translated, it gives CASSLEVGGPYNEQFF.

The chain recombines TRBV2 with TRBJ1-5; 8 bases agree with TRBD1. The germline gives CDR1 SNHLY, CDR2 FYNNEI. V trimming: 7 bases; J trimming: 0 bases; junction bases outside the gene matches: 5. The CDR3 is made up of 15 amino acids. The CDR3 sequence is CASKEQGASNQPQHF. The CDR3 nucleotides are TGTGCCAGCAAGGAGCAGGGGGCTAGCAATCAGCCCCAGCATTTT.

This sequence joins TRBV9 and TRBJ2-2; D possibly corresponds to TRBD2 (5 bases). The CDR3 covers 15 residues. The germline V gene has CDR1 SGDLS and CDR2 YYNGEE. V was trimmed by 3 bases and J by 7 bases, leaving 16 bases between them. CDR3 in amino acids: CASSDPGPGGGELFF. The DNA of the CDR3 is TGTGCCAGCAGCGACCCGGGCCCAGGAGGCGGGGAGCTGTTTTTT.

This chain uses TRBV7-9 with TRBJ2-7; D may be TRBD2 (6 bases). The CDR3 loop spans 17 amino acids. Germline V gene sequence: CDR1 SEHNR, CDR2 FQNEAQ (reference sequence). Between the trimmed V and J ends, which lost 3 bases and 2 bases, there was a span of 20 bases. CDR3 sequence: CASSFTYRDSKTYEQYF. DNA for the CDR3: TGTGCCAGCAGCTTTACCTACCGGGACTCGAAGACCTACGAGCAGTACTTC. The full variable domain, with the rest looked up from reference TRBV7-9 and TRBJ2-7, is DTGVSQNPRHKITKRGQNVTFRCDPISEHNRLYWYRQTLGQGPEFLTYFQNEAQLEKSRLLSDRFSAERPKGSFSTLEIQRTEQGDSAMYLCASSFTYRDSKTYEQYFGPGTRLTVT.

This sequence joins TRBV7-2 and TRBJ2-7; D might be TRBD2 (5 bases). Germline assignment: CDR1 SGHTA and CDR2 FQGNSA. The ends were cut back, 4 bases at V and 4 bases at J, with 20 bases in the middle. This CDR3 region has 16 residues. CDR3 bases: TGTGCCAGCAGCTCCCGGTTTCTGGGGAGTGGGTACGAGCAGTACTTC. It yields the protein CASSSRFLGSGYEQYF.

This clone turned up a few times. This rearrangement joins TRBV7-8 to TRBJ2-1; 14 positions match TRBD2. The CDR3 covers 15 residues. The V gene end was trimmed by 5 bases and the J gene end by 8 bases; junction bases not matched to a gene: 5. Looked up from germline, CDR1 is SGHVS and CDR2 is FQNEAQ. The chain's CDR3 is CASSMTSGGAHEQFF. The CDR3, as DNA: TGTGCCAGCAGCATGACTAGCGGGGGGGCCCATGAGCAGTTCTTC.

The rearrangement uses TRBV6-4 and TRBJ2-1; D remains ambiguous. The CDR3 is 13 amino acids. Trimming left V 2 bases short and J 5 bases short, with 7 bases between. CDR1 MRHNA and CDR2 SNTAGT come from the germline V gene. Written as DNA, the CDR3 is TGTGCCAGCAGTGACGCCGGTCACAATGAGCAGTTCTTC. Its translation is CASSDAGHNEQFF.

The chain couples TRBV7-8 to TRBJ1-5; maybe TRBD1 (5 bases). Trimming cost V 1 base and J 3 bases, with 19 bases left between them. The germline gives CDR1 SGHVS, CDR2 FQNEAQ. The CDR3 spans 18 residues. The CDR3 nucleotides read TGTGCCAGCAGCTTAGTAGGTAGGGCGGCGGGACTCAATCAGCCCCAGCATTTT. Translated, it gives CASSLVGRAAGLNQPQHF.

J is TRBJ1-3 and V is TRBV9; the D is unclear. V was cut by 0 bases and J by 2 bases, with 18 bases left in between. The CDR3 sequence is 18 residues long. Germline CDR1 is SGDLS and CDR2 is YYNGEE. The CDR3, as DNA: TGTGCCAGCAGCGTAGGGGCCCGGGGTGAAGTGGCTGGAAACACCATATATTTT. It yields the protein CASSVGARGEVAGNTIYF.

The rearrangement links TRBV6-5 to TRBJ1-1; D is unresolved. The V gene's germline CDR1 is MNHEY and CDR2 SVGAGI. The CDR3 is made up of 11 amino acids. Trimming took off 8 bases at V and 4 bases at J, with 8 bases between the two ends. CDR3 loop: CASRVGTEAFF. CDR3 DNA sequence: TGTGCCAGCCGGGTGGGCACTGAAGCTTTCTTT.

This clone appeared a few times. The chain is built from TRBV28 and TRBJ1-3, with unresolved D. The CDR3 covers 17 residues. The germline V gene has CDR1 MDHEN and CDR2 SYDVKM. The V gene lost 4 bases and the J gene lost 7 bases, with 23 bases spanning the gap. This CDR3 is CASSSPLGGGRTNTIYF. The DNA of the CDR3 is TGTGCCAGCAGTTCGCCCCTCGGCGGAGGGAGGACGAACACCATATATTTT.

This clone turned up a few times. The J gene is TRBJ2-2, the V gene TRBV28; TRBD1 agrees at 7 bases. CDR3 length: 17 amino acids. Losses at the gene ends were 5 bases for V and 2 bases for J; bases not matched to a gene: 11. CDR1 MDHEN and CDR2 SYDVKM come from the germline V gene. The CDR3 loop reads CASSPPRRDRNTGELFF. As DNA, the CDR3 is TGTGCCAGCAGTCCCCCCCGCCGGGACAGAAACACCGGGGAGCTGTTTTTT.

This sequence joins TRBV5-4 and TRBJ2-7; a weak D match, TRBD2 (6 bases). The CDR3 has 13 residues. V was trimmed by 4 bases and J by 4 bases, leaving 12 bases between them. CDR1 is SGHNT and CDR2 is YYREEE in the germline V gene (reference sequence). The CDR3 region is CASSPAGYYEQYF. Written as DNA, the CDR3 is TGTGCCAGCAGCCCTGCGGGGTATTACGAGCAGTACTTC. The full variable domain, with the rest looked up from reference TRBV5-4 and TRBJ2-7, is ETGVTQSPTHLIKTRGQQVTLRCSSQSGHNTVSWYQQALGQGPQFIFQYYREEENGRGNFPPRFSGLQFPNYSSELNVNALELDDSALYLCASSPAGYYEQYFGPGTRLTVT.

The chain uses TRBV18 and TRBJ2-7, with 7 bases matching TRBD2. This CDR3 comprises 13 residues. The V gene end was trimmed by 3 bases and the J gene end by 4 bases; junction bases not matched to a gene: 3. CDR1 and CDR2 (germline): KGHSH, LQKENI. As DNA, the CDR3 is TGTGCCAGCTCACCCGGGGGGAGTTACGAGCAGTACTTC. Its protein product is CASSPGGSYEQYF.

CDR3: CAWSPRDTYQPQHF. CDR3 DNA: TGTGCCTGGAGTCCCCGGGACACTTATCAGCCCCAGCATTTT. J is TRBJ1-5 and V is TRBV30, with D possibly matching TRBD1 (6 bases). Germline loops: CDR1 GTSNPN, CDR2 SVGIG (reference sequence). The CDR3 runs 14 residues. The V end lost 2 bases, the J end lost 5 bases, and 13 bases lay between the germline ends. Combining the CDR3 with reference TRBV30 and TRBJ1-5 gives the whole variable domain SQTIHQWPATLVQPVGSPLSLECTVEGTSNPNLYWYRQAAGRGLQLLFYSVGIGQISSEVPQNLSASRPQDRQFILSSKKLLLSDSGFYLCAWSPRDTYQPQHFGDGTRLSIL.

The CDR3 bases are TGTGCCAGCTCACCACCGTCGGGGTTTCGGGAGACCCAGTACTTC. Protein product: CASSPPSGFRETQYF. V is TRBV18 and J is TRBJ2-5; D may be TRBD2 (5 bases). Germline CDR1 KGHSH, CDR2 LQKENI. V lost 0 bases to trimming and J lost 5 bases, with 13 bases between them. CDR3 length: 15 amino acids.